A selection of T cell receptor beta chains follows, all from one sample in a study of CD8 T cells in ankylosing spondylitis. TCRdb redid the calling of the 5' RACE reads with MiXCR, one entry per CDR3 protein. The data contain fewer than 650,000 distinct CDR3 sequences, more than 9.5% of them singletons. The material sequenced was blood, either unsorted or a sorted T cell fraction (not recorded which). The receptors originated from a male donor with ankylosing spondylitis. The CDR3 runs from the conserved cysteine through the conserved F or W. A D gene is named only where the DNA matches it firmly. A row's size may be missing; if present it is once, few, many or a size class.

size	J	D	V	DNA	CDR3
many	TRBJ2-1	.	TRBV24-1	TGTGCCACCAGTGATTTGGAGCGCCCAACCGACAATGAGCAGTTCTTC	CATSDLERPTDNEQFF
.	TRBJ2-1	.	TRBV10-1	TGCGCCAGCAGTGGAGGAAGTGGATACAATGAGCAGTTCTTC	CASSGGSGYNEQFF
many	TRBJ2-5	TRBD1	TRBV12-3/TRBV12-4	TGTGCCAGCAGCCGTGACAGGGGAGAGACCCAGTACTTC	CASSRDRGETQYF
.	TRBJ2-2	TRBD1	TRBV9	TGTGCCAGCAGCGCTCTTTCAGGGGGCTTCACCGGGGAGCTGTTTTTT	CASSALSGGFTGELFF
many	TRBJ2-7	.	TRBV20-1	TGCAGTGCCCCGGGCCCGGGAAACGAGCAGTACTTC	CSAPGPGNEQYF
.	TRBJ2-4	.	TRBV11-2	TGTGCCAGCAGCTTAGAGGACATTCAGTACTTC	CASSLEDIQYF
many	TRBJ2-3	TRBD2	TRBV28	TGTGCCAGCAGCTCCCCAAAGGGAGGGGGCACAGATACGCAGTATTTT	CASSSPKGGGTDTQYF
few	TRBJ2-2	TRBD2	TRBV20-1	TGCAGTGCTCCGTCCTTGACTAGCGGTAACACCGGGGAGCTGTTTTTT	CSAPSLTSGNTGELFF
.	TRBJ2-1	.	TRBV11-2	TGTGCCAGCAGCCCTGGGAGAGGAGTCACGAAGCAGTTCTTC	CASSPGRGVTKQFF
.	TRBJ1-1	.	TRBV5-6	TGTGCCAGCAGCTTGGGCTTAGGCGCGTTAGTAAACACTGAAGCTTTCTTT	CASSLGLGALVNTEAFF
.	TRBJ2-7	TRBD1	TRBV12-3/TRBV12-4	TGTGCCAGCAGCACGGACAGGGGCGAGCAGTACTTC	CASSTDRGEQYF
few	TRBJ2-7	TRBD1	TRBV13	TGTGCCAGCAGCTGGACAGGGGGCGGCTACGAGCAGTACTTC	CASSWTGGGYEQYF
few	TRBJ1-1	.	TRBV7-2	TGTGCCAGCACCGCACAACCGAACACTGAAGCTTTCTTT	CASTAQPNTEAFF
few	TRBJ1-1	TRBD1	TRBV5-1	TGCGCCAGCAGCGCTACAGGGGGGGGAGACACTGAAGCTTTCTTT	CASSATGGGDTEAFF
many	TRBJ1-6	.	TRBV3-1	TGTGCCAGCAGCCCTTCAACCGACATCCTCGGTCGTTCACCCCTCCACTTT	CASSPSTDILGRSPLHF
.	TRBJ2-7	TRBD2	TRBV4-2	TGTGCCAGCAGCCAAGCGACTAGCGGGAGAATTAGGACCTACGAGCAGTACTTC	CASSQATSGRIRTYEQYF
few	TRBJ2-5	.	TRBV11-2	TGTGCCAGCAGCCGGAACCCAACAGGGAAAGAGACCCAGTACTTC	CASSRNPTGKETQYF
.	TRBJ2-1	.	TRBV11-2	TGTGCCAGCAGCTTAGTGGGAGAGGGGTACACTGAGCAGTTCTTC	CASSLVGEGYTEQFF
.	TRBJ1-6	.	TRBV2	TGTGCCAGCATGCTTGGACCGACTAATTCACCCCTCCACTTT	CASMLGPTNSPLHF
few	TRBJ1-1	TRBD1	TRBV6-1	TGTGCCAGCAGTCCTAGGACAGGGAAGGTTGGCACTGAAGCTTTCTTT	CASSPRTGKVGTEAFF
many	TRBJ2-1	TRBD2	TRBV5-1	TGCGCCAGCAGGATCACTAGCGGGGCCAATGAGCAGTTCTTC	CASRITSGANEQFF
.	TRBJ2-3	.	TRBV6-1	TGTGCCAGCAGTGAAGCAGTGGCCGTCGGGGATACGCAGTATTTT	CASSEAVAVGDTQYF
many	TRBJ1-2	.	TRBV12-3/TRBV12-4	TGTGCCAGCAGTTTAGGGTCGAGGGGGGATGGCTACACCTTC	CASSLGSRGDGYTF
.	TRBJ1-3	.	TRBV12-3/TRBV12-4	TGTGCCAGCAGTCCAGACTCACCGTCTGGAAACACCATATATTTT	CASSPDSPSGNTIYF
few	TRBJ2-1	TRBD2	TRBV12-3/TRBV12-4	TGTGCCAGCAGTTTACTAGCGGGAACGTATGAGCAGTTCTTC	CASSLLAGTYEQFF
.	TRBJ2-5	TRBD2	TRBV20-1	TGCAGTGCCGGACTAGCGGGGGGTAGGGGGGAGACCCAGTACTTC	CSAGLAGGRGETQYF
.	TRBJ2-1	TRBD1	TRBV10-3	TGTGCCACCTACGACAGGGGGGAAAACAATGAGCAGTTCTTC	CATYDRGENNEQFF
.	TRBJ2-3	.	TRBV5-1	TGCGCCAGCAGCGACCGGACCCGGGCAGCGGATACGCAGTATTTT	CASSDRTRAADTQYF
.	TRBJ1-1	.	TRBV21-1	TGTGCCAGCAGCACCAGGGGGGTGAACACTGAAGCTTTCTTT	CASSTRGVNTEAFF
.	TRBJ1-2	TRBD1	TRBV18	TGTGCCAGCTCACCGACAGGGGGAGACTATGGCTACACCTTC	CASSPTGGDYGYTF
many	TRBJ1-1	.	TRBV21-1	TGTGCCAGCAGCGAGCCGGGACTCCAAAGGCGAGCTTTCTTT	CASSEPGLQRRAFF
few	TRBJ2-1	TRBD1	TRBV5-1	TGCGCCAGCAGCTTGGGGGGACAGGCGCTTCGGGATGAGCAGTTCTTC	CASSLGGQALRDEQFF
many	TRBJ2-1	TRBD1	TRBV12-3/TRBV12-4	TGTGCCAGCAGTAAGGCGGTCAGGGGGCATGAGCAGTTCTTC	CASSKAVRGHEQFF
.	TRBJ2-5	.	TRBV3-1	TGTGCCAGCCGCGGGGTCGGTGGAGAGACCCAGTACTTC	CASRGVGGETQYF
.	TRBJ2-3	TRBD1	TRBV24-1	TGTGCCACCAGTGATTTAGAGGGACAGTACACAGATACGCAGTATTTT	CATSDLEGQYTDTQYF
few	TRBJ1-4	.	TRBV5-1	TGCGCCAGCAGCTTGGTGAGGGCAACTAATGAAAAACTGTTTTTT	CASSLVRATNEKLFF
few	TRBJ2-1	TRBD2	TRBV27	TGTGCCAGCAGTCCCATAATATCTAGCGGGATAGTCAATGAGCAGTTCTTC	CASSPIISSGIVNEQFF
few	TRBJ2-7	.	TRBV12-3/TRBV12-4	TGTGCCAGCAGTTTAGGTGCAGGCCTCTCCTACGAGCAGTACTTC	CASSLGAGLSYEQYF
.	TRBJ2-5	TRBD1	TRBV27	TGTGCCAGCAGTTTACTGACAGGGTCCCAAGAGACCCAGTACTTC	CASSLLTGSQETQYF
few	TRBJ2-7	.	TRBV7-2	TGTGCCAGCAGCTTAGCGGTGGGGCCATCCTACGAGCAGTACTTC	CASSLAVGPSYEQYF
few	TRBJ1-1	.	TRBV7-2	TGTGCCAGCAGCGCAGACCGGGAGAACACTGAAGCTTTCTTT	CASSADRENTEAFF
few	TRBJ1-2	.	TRBV27	TGTGCCAGCAGTTTAAGGGTGGCGGGGAATCGAGACTATGGCTACACCTTC	CASSLRVAGNRDYGYTF